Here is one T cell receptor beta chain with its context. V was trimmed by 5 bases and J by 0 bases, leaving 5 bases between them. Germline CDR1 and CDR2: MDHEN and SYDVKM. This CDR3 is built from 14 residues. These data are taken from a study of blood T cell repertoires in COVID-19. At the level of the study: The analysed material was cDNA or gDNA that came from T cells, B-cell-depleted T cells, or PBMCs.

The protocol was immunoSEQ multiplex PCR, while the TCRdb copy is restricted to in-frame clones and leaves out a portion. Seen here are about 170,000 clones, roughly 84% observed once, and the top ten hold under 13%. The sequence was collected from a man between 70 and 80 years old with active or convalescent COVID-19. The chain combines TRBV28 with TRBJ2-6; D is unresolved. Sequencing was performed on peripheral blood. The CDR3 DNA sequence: TGTGCCAGCAGTCCAAACTCTGGGGCCAACGTCCTGACTTTC. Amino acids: CASSPNSGANVLTF.